The rows below give T cell receptor beta chains drawn from one sample of a study of T cell repertoires in cytomegalovirus infection. From the reads, TCRdb called clonotypes with MiXCR, one entry per CDR3 protein. The sample comprises over 85,000 distinct CDR3 sequences, approximately 15% of which are singletons, and 8% rests with the top ten. Sequenced material: PBMCs. These receptors all stem from a human donor in good health (CMV status not recorded). Some clones in this sample may be carry-over from other donors' samples. Each CDR3 is given with its conserved first and last residue. Fields, in order: clone size, D gene, V gene, J gene, CDR3 DNA, CDR3 protein. D genes are given only for firm matches. Some rows mark clone size as missing; the rest say once, few, many or name a class of expanded clone.

-	-	TRBV3-1	TRBJ1-3	TGTGCCAGCAGCCAGGGGGCTGGGGGAAACACCATATATTTT	CASSQGAGGNTIYF
few	TRBD2	TRBV7-2	TRBJ2-5	TGTGCCAGCAGCCAGACTAGCGGGGCCCAAGAGACCCAGTACTTC	CASSQTSGAQETQYF
-	-	TRBV5-5	TRBJ1-2	TGTGCCAGCAGCAAAAGGACAGAGGGAAACTACTATGGCTACACCTTC	CASSKRTEGNYYGYTF
many	TRBD1	TRBV2	TRBJ2-5	TGTGCCAGCAGTGAAGAGGCGAGCGGCAGGGGGATTAGTGCAGAGACCCAGTACTTC	CASSEEASGRGISAETQYF
-	-	TRBV7-8	TRBJ1-4	TGTGCCAGCAGCTTAGTGACCCCCATCCGGGATAATGAAAAACTGTTTTTC	CASSLVTPIRDNEKLFF
few	TRBD2	TRBV9	TRBJ2-5	TGTGCCAGCAGCCCCCCGGGGGGAGACCAAGAGACCCAGTACTTC	CASSPPGGDQETQYF
many	-	TRBV7-9	TRBJ1-1	TGTGCCAGCTCAGACAGCGTCAGCACTGAAGCTTTCTTT	CASSDSVSTEAFF
-	TRBD1	TRBV4-1	TRBJ2-1	TGCGCCAGCAGCTCGGGACAGGGCTACAATGAGCAGTTCTTC	CASSSGQGYNEQFF
-	-	TRBV14	TRBJ2-3	TGTGCCAGCAGCCAAGATCGACAGGTTACGCAGTATTTT	CASSQDRQVTQYF
many	TRBD2	TRBV12-3/TRBV12-4	TRBJ2-3	TGTGCCAGCAGCAGGACTAGCGGACTCACAGATACGCAGTATTTT	CASSRTSGLTDTQYF
many	TRBD2	TRBV2	TRBJ2-7	TGTGCCAGCCGTCGGACGTACCGACTAGCGGGGAGGGACGAGCAGTACTTC	CASRRTYRLAGRDEQYF
few	-	TRBV15	TRBJ1-2	TGTGCCACCAGCAGAGAATCGGGTTACTATGGCTACACCTTC	CATSRESGYYGYTF
-	-	TRBV11-1	TRBJ2-7	TGTGCCAGCAGCTTGGCGCGGGGGACAGTTGTGTTCGAGCAGTGCTTC	CASSLARGTVVFEQCF
-	-	TRBV18	TRBJ1-1	TGTGCCAGCTCACGAACAGTCCAGGGCACTGAAGCTTTCTTT	CASSRTVQGTEAFF
-	TRBD2	TRBV14	TRBJ2-1	TGTGCCAGCAGCCCCCGCGGGGGGGTCTACAATGAGCAGTTCTTC	CASSPRGGVYNEQFF
-	-	TRBV29-1	TRBJ2-2	TGCAGCGTTATAGTACAGGGAAACACCGGGGAGCTGTTTTTT	CSVIVQGNTGELFF